The 30 T cell receptor beta chains below come from one sample, sequenced in a study of T-cell memory formation after mild COVID-19. From the 5' RACE reads, TCRdb called clonotypes with MiXCR, one entry per CDR3 protein. In the table there are under 400,000 distinct CDR3 sequences, under 30% of which are singletons. Sequencing used PBMCs or a T cell subset sorted from them (not recorded which). The receptors stem from an adult woman who had mild COVID-19 (a few samples of this study predate the infection). Cell type and time point are not known.

The chain links TRBV5-5 to TRBJ2-7, with 7 positions matching TRBD1. Germline V lookup: CDR1 SGHKS, CDR2 YYEKEE (reference sequence). Unmatched junction bases numbered 15, after V lost 2 bases and J lost 4 bases. The CDR3 totals 17 residues. CDR3 region: CASSLLPGTESLYEQYF. Here the CDR3 DNA reads TGTGCCAGCAGCTTACTACCCGGGACAGAATCTCTTTACGAGCAGTACTTC.

V usage is TRBV10-3 and J usage is TRBJ2-3; D possibly corresponds to TRBD2 (5 bases). Germline assignment: CDR1 ENHRY and CDR2 SYGVKD. The V gene lost 6 bases and the J gene lost 1 base, with 14 bases spanning the gap. The CDR3 extends over 15 amino acids. The CDR3 protein is CAIRSPGRGTDTQYF. The CDR3 nucleotides are TGTGCCATCAGGAGCCCCGGGCGGGGCACAGATACGCAGTATTTT.

The rearrangement joins TRBV15 to TRBJ2-5; TRBD1 matches at 11 bases. Germline lookup yields CDR1 LNHNV and CDR2 YYDKDF (reference sequence). Losses at the gene ends were 4 bases for V and 2 bases for J; bases not matched to a gene: 3. This CDR3 is 15 amino acids long. The CDR3 reads CATSTRDRGQETQYF. The CDR3 nucleotides read TGTGCCACCAGCACCCGGGACAGGGGGCAAGAGACCCAGTACTTC.

This clonotype was counted between two and nine times. The chain uses TRBV6-5 and TRBJ1-6; the D gene is possibly TRBD1 (5 bases). This CDR3 is 13 amino acids long. Trimming took off 4 bases at V and 7 bases at J, with 8 bases between the two ends. CDR1 and CDR2 from the germline V gene are MNHEY and SVGAGI. The CDR3 nucleotides read TGTGCCAGCAGTTTCTCAGGGAATTCACCCCTCCACTTT. Its translation: CASSFSGNSPLHF.

This clonotype was observed a handful of times. This sequence joins TRBV27 and TRBJ2-3; TRBD2 matches at 13 bases. The CDR3 has 15 amino acids. Per germline, CDR1 MNHEY and CDR2 SMNVEV (reference sequence). V gave up 5 bases and J gave up 6 bases; unmatched junction bases: 5. The CDR3 bases are TGTGCCAGCAGTATTGGACTAGCGGGAGTGGATACGCAGTATTTT. Translating gives CASSIGLAGVDTQYF.

This clonotype was detected a few times. The chain carries TRBV20-1 and TRBJ2-5; no clear D. V lost 2 bases, J lost 5 bases, and 15 bases lay in between. CDR1 and CDR2 from the germline V gene are DFQATT and SNEGSKA (reference sequence). The length of the CDR3 is 14 residues. The CDR3 sequence is CSARPRKRRETQYF. The CDR3 nucleotides read TGCAGTGCTAGACCCAGGAAGAGAAGGGAGACCCAGTACTTC.

This clonotype was observed at least ten times. This chain joins TRBV25-1 and TRBJ1-2; weak D call: TRBD1 (5 bases). Deletions cut 0 bases from V and 5 bases from J, with 13 bases between. The germline gives CDR1 MGHDK, CDR2 SYGVNS. The CDR3 is made up of 15 amino acids. The CDR3 nucleotides are TGTGCCAGCAGTGAATATTCGGCAGGGAATTATGGCTACACCTTC. As protein: CASSEYSAGNYGYTF.

This clonotype has only a few counts. The CDR3 nucleotides read TGTGCCAGCAGTTACTCGGGACTGCTAATCACAGATACGCAGTATTTT. Protein: CASSYSGLLITDTQYF. The chain uses TRBV6-5 and TRBJ2-3; TRBD2 is a possible D gene (6 bases). The germline gives CDR1 MNHEY, CDR2 SVGAGI. The germline V and J ends were trimmed by 0 bases and 2 bases, with 12 bases remaining between them. The CDR3 consists of 16 residues.

In its sample, this clonotype was seen a few times. The chain joins TRBV7-2 to TRBJ2-7; no clear D. This CDR3 region has 14 residues. V lost 2 bases and J lost 5, with 13 bases in between. CDR1 and CDR2 from the germline V gene are SGHTA and FQGNSA. CDR3 region: CASSLRWQANEQYF. The CDR3 DNA reads TGTGCCAGCAGCTTACGTTGGCAGGCCAACGAGCAGTACTTC.

The chain has TRBV3-1 and TRBJ2-2; no clear D gene. The CDR3 spans 16 residues. Germline-derived CDR1 and CDR2 are LGHDT and YNNKEL (reference sequence). Deletions cut 3 bases from V and 3 bases from J, with 14 bases between. The CDR3 loop reads CASSQGRLADTGELFF. The CDR3 bases are TGTGCCAGCAGCCAGGGTAGGCTGGCGGACACCGGGGAGCTGTTTTTT.

The chain recombines TRBV9 with TRBJ2-1, with TRBD1 matching 7 bases. This CDR3 is built from 14 residues. V shed 0 bases, J shed 7 bases, and the junction held 4 bases outside the gene matches. Germline CDR1 is SGDLS and CDR2 is YYNGEE. Here the CDR3 reads CASSVGTGRNEQFF. CDR3 sequence (DNA): TGTGCCAGCAGCGTAGGGACAGGAAGGAATGAGCAGTTCTTC. The full variable domain, with the rest looked up from reference TRBV9 and TRBJ2-1, is DSGVTQTPKHLITATGQRVTLRCSPRSGDLSVYWYQQSLDQGLQFLIQYYNGEERAKGNILERFSAQQFPDLHSELNLSSLELGDSALYFCASSVGTGRNEQFFGPGTRLTVL.

CDR3 loop: CASSPDRGGEQYF. DNA of the CDR3: TGTGCCAGCAGTCCTGACAGGGGCGGAGAGCAGTACTTC. This chain uses TRBV7-9 with TRBJ2-7; 8 bases fit TRBD1. Germline-derived CDR1 and CDR2 are SEHNR and FQNEAQ (reference sequence). V dropped 6 bases and J dropped 7; count of bases not matched to a gene: 8. The CDR3 is made up of 13 amino acids.

The rearrangement joins TRBV20-1 to TRBJ2-7; tentatively, D is TRBD1 (5 bases). The CDR3 sequence is 13 residues long. With 4 bases removed from V and 0 bases from J, the gap between germline ends came to 10 bases. Germline V gene data show CDR1 as DFQATT and CDR2 as SNEGSKA (reference sequence). The CDR3 sequence: CSAMDTSSYEQYF. The CDR3 nucleotides are TGCAGTGCTATGGACACCAGCTCCTACGAGCAGTACTTC.

This chain links TRBV10-3 with TRBJ2-5; TRBD1 is a possible D gene (6 bases). V was pared by 3 bases and J by 1 base, with 15 bases between. The germline V gene has CDR1 ENHRY and CDR2 SYGVKD. This CDR3 is built from 16 residues. This CDR3 is CAISDRGQNFQETQYF. CDR3 DNA sequence: TGTGCCATCAGTGATAGGGGACAAAACTTCCAAGAGACCCAGTACTTC.

The chain recombines TRBV3-1 with TRBJ2-1; D might be TRBD2 (6 bases). Germline CDR1 is LGHDT and CDR2 is YNNKEL (reference sequence). Deletions cut 4 bases from V and 6 bases from J, with 16 bases between. The CDR3 runs 15 residues. CDR3 sequence (DNA): TGTGCCAGCAGCCCCCGCAGGGACTTGCCCAATGAGCAGTTCTTC. This translates into CASSPRRDLPNEQFF.

The rearrangement uses TRBV12-3 or TRBV12-4 and TRBJ1-1; a weak D match, TRBD1 (5 bases). The CDR3 sequence is 12 residues long. The CDR3 sequence is CVPGGGDTEAFF. For the CDR3, the DNA is TGTGTCCCTGGGGGTGGGGACACTGAAGCTTTCTTT.

This clonotype was detected only a few times. J is TRBJ2-5 and V is TRBV7-8, with a weak D call TRBD1 (6 bases). Germline CDR1 reads SGHVS; CDR2 reads FQNEAQ. The CDR3 covers 14 residues. The V end was cut by 3 bases, the J end by 3 bases, with 11 bases between. CDR3 amino acids: CASSFGRGEETQYF. CDR3 nucleotides: TGTGCCAGCAGCTTCGGCAGGGGTGAAGAGACCCAGTACTTC.

This clonotype appeared once. V is TRBV5-6 and J is TRBJ1-5, with 9 bases aligning to TRBD1. This CDR3 spans 15 amino acids. V dropped 2 bases and J dropped 6; count of bases not matched to a gene: 6. Per the germline V gene, CDR1 is SGHDT and CDR2 is YYEEEE. The CDR3 region is CASSLQGALGQPQHF. Here the CDR3 DNA reads TGTGCCAGCAGCTTACAGGGGGCTTTGGGTCAGCCCCAGCATTTT. The whole variable domain, remainder taken from reference TRBV5-6 and TRBJ1-5, is DAGVTQSPTHLIKTRGQQVTLRCSPKSGHDTVSWYQQALGQGPQFIFQYYEEEERQRGNFPDRFSGHQFPNYSSELNVNALLLGDSALYLCASSLQGALGQPQHFGDGTRLSIL.

CDR3 sequence: CASPRLADYNEQFF. CDR3 in DNA: TGTGCCAGCCCTCGACTAGCGGACTACAATGAGCAGTTCTTC. The chain couples TRBV27 to TRBJ2-1; 9 bases are shared with TRBD2. J gave up 3 bases and V 8 bases, and 5 bases lay outside the gene matches. The CDR3 sequence is 14 residues long. Per the germline V gene, CDR1 is MNHEY and CDR2 is SMNVEV (reference sequence).

The V gene is TRBV29-1, the J gene TRBJ2-3; 7 bases line up with TRBD1. This CDR3 spans 12 amino acids. Germline trimming cut 8 bases from V and 1 base from J; bases unmatched to any gene: 3. CDR1 and CDR2 from the germline V gene are SQVTM and ANQGSEA. This chain's CDR3 is CSNGQGTDTQYF. Written as DNA, the CDR3 is TGCAGCAATGGACAGGGCACAGATACGCAGTATTTT.

The chain has TRBV4-3 and TRBJ2-1; D might be TRBD1 or TRBD2, each matching 6 bases. The length of the CDR3 is 13 residues. Trimming took off 3 bases at V and 9 bases at J, with 12 bases between the two ends. CDR1 is LGHNA, CDR2 YSLEER, per germline. The CDR3 reads CASSQLGGIEQFF. DNA of the CDR3: TGCGCCAGCAGCCAGCTCGGGGGCATTGAGCAGTTCTTC.

V is TRBV3-1 and J is TRBJ1-1; D not resolved. V lost 1 base and J lost 4, with 10 bases in between. Germline lookup yields CDR1 LGHDT and CDR2 YNNKEL (reference sequence). The CDR3 has 14 amino acids. The CDR3 loop is CASSQVDSATEAFF. CDR3 nucleotide sequence: TGTGCCAGCAGCCAAGTCGACTCGGCCACTGAAGCTTTCTTT.

This clonotype appeared a few times. This rearrangement joins TRBV7-9 to TRBJ2-1; 8 bases agree with TRBD2. Germline CDR1 SEHNR, CDR2 FQNEAQ (reference sequence). V was clipped by 6 bases and J by 4 bases; unmatched bases: 8. The CDR3 covers 15 residues. CDR3 in DNA: TGTGCCAGCAGGAAAGCGGGAGCGGGGTACAATGAGCAGTTCTTC. Protein sequence: CASRKAGAGYNEQFF.

This clonotype came up a few times. The V gene is TRBV4-1, the J gene TRBJ1-2; possible D gene TRBD1, 6 bases. The CDR3 sequence is 16 residues long. Germline CDR1 and CDR2: MGHRA and YSYEKL. Deletions cut 1 base from V and 4 bases from J, with 16 bases between. In nucleotides, the CDR3 is TGCGCCAGCAGCCAAGTTTGGGGCGGGACACCCTATGGCTACACCTTC. Its translation: CASSQVWGGTPYGYTF.

In this sample, this clonotype turned up a few times. This chain links TRBV27 with TRBJ2-5; 7 bases are a match to TRBD1. Germline V lookup: CDR1 MNHEY, CDR2 SMNVEV (reference sequence). With 8 bases clipped from V and 5 bases from J, the junction kept 11 bases outside the gene matches. The CDR3 totals 14 residues. In nucleotides, the CDR3 is TGTGCCAGCGGCGGGCTAGGGGGCTGGGAGACCCAGTACTTC. Protein sequence: CASGGLGGWETQYF.

This sequence joins TRBV12-3 or TRBV12-4 and TRBJ2-5; either TRBD1 or TRBD2 may supply D (6 bases each). Trimming cost V 5 bases and J 4 bases, with 17 bases left between them. The length of the CDR3 is 15 residues. CDR3 amino acids: CASSPSRRGVETQYF. In DNA, the CDR3 is TGTGCCAGCAGTCCCTCTCGGAGGGGGGTAGAGACCCAGTACTTC.

This chain connects TRBV11-2 to TRBJ2-7; 8 bases match TRBD1. J gave up 5 bases and V 0 bases, and 6 bases lay outside the gene matches. CDR3 size: 15 residues. Germline V gene sequence: CDR1 SGHAT, CDR2 FQNNGV. The CDR3 sequence: CASSLERQGANEQYF. The CDR3 coding sequence is TGTGCCAGCAGCTTAGAACGTCAGGGGGCTAACGAGCAGTACTTC.

The genes are TRBV11-2 and TRBJ1-3; D remains unclear. Between the trimmed V and J ends, which lost 5 bases and 3 bases, there was a span of 20 bases. The CDR3 is made up of 17 amino acids. CDR1 and CDR2 from the germline V gene are SGHAT and FQNNGV. CDR3 in amino acids: CASSPPIAWPGGNTIYF. The CDR3 DNA follows: TGTGCCAGCAGCCCTCCCATCGCCTGGCCCGGTGGAAACACCATATATTTT.

At least ten counts were recorded for this clonotype. The chain is built from TRBV12-3 or TRBV12-4 and TRBJ2-7; 8 positions match TRBD2. The CDR3 totals 13 residues. Losses at the gene ends were 9 bases for V and 6 bases for J; bases not matched to a gene: 10. The CDR3 protein is CASSPGGAGEQYF. For the CDR3, the DNA is TGTGCCAGTTCACCGGGGGGGGCCGGCGAGCAGTACTTC.

This clonotype was detected a few times. This chain connects TRBV5-5 to TRBJ1-1; no clear D. The germline V gene has CDR1 SGHKS and CDR2 YYEKEE (reference sequence). The CDR3 runs to 13 residues. The V and J ends lost 0 bases and 4 bases respectively, with 7 bases between them. CDR3 sequence: CASSLVFGTEAFF. In nucleotides, the CDR3 is TGTGCCAGCAGCTTGGTATTCGGCACTGAAGCTTTCTTT.